These 28 T cell receptor beta chains were sequenced from one sample in a study of blood T cell repertoires in COVID-19. Here immunoSEQ multiplex PCR was the method, and the copy in TCRdb shows in-frame clones only, minus some. Altogether 98,000 or so clones are present, 86% being singletons, with the ten largest covering roughly 13%. The sequencing input was peripheral blood. These receptors were taken from a woman aged 60-70 years in a cohort sampled during active or convalescent COVID-19.

The chain recombines TRBV18 with TRBJ1-3, with 9 bases identical to TRBD1. Per the germline V gene, CDR1 is KGHSH and CDR2 is LQKENI. Trimming at V came to 4 bases and at J to 2 bases, leaving 3 bases not matched to a gene. The CDR3 runs to 15 residues. In DNA, the CDR3 is TGTGCCAGCTCACGAGGGACAGGGACTGGAAACACCATATATTTT. It specifies CASSRGTGTGNTIYF.

This chain links TRBV5-1 with TRBJ2-7; weak D call: TRBD2 (5 bases). The germline gives CDR1 SGHRS, CDR2 YFSETQ. This CDR3 spans 14 amino acids. V lost 3 bases, J lost 4 bases, and 14 bases lay in between. DNA of the CDR3: TGCGCCAGCAGCTCCAGTTCGGGCGGGTACGAGCAGTACTTC. It codes for CASSSSSGGYEQYF.

The chain has TRBV19 and TRBJ2-7; 9 nucleotides match TRBD2. The CDR3 is 14 amino acids. Unmatched junction bases numbered 5, after V lost 6 bases and J lost 2 bases. Germline values: CDR1 LNHDA, CDR2 SQIVND (reference sequence). The CDR3 spells CASSGLARPYEQYF. DNA for the CDR3: TGTGCCAGTAGCGGACTAGCGAGACCCTACGAGCAGTACTTC.

This chain uses TRBV18 with TRBJ1-5; D is undetermined. The CDR3 consists of 15 residues. The germline V and J ends were trimmed by 2 bases and 2 bases, with 10 bases remaining between them. Per the germline V gene, CDR1 is KGHSH and CDR2 is LQKENI. CDR3 bases: TGTGCCAGCTCACCATCTACGCAGGGCAATCAGCCCCAGCATTTT. It is translated as CASSPSTQGNQPQHF.

The chain recombines TRBV19 with TRBJ2-1; 14 bases match TRBD2. The germline V gene has CDR1 LNHDA and CDR2 SQIVND (reference sequence). The V and J ends lost 6 bases and 9 bases, in that order; junction bases with no gene match: 22. The CDR3 sequence is 20 residues long. CDR3 sequence: CASSQRGQAGTSGSRGEQFF. DNA of the CDR3: TGTGCCAGTAGCCAAAGGGGACAGGCCGGGACTAGCGGGAGCCGGGGTGAGCAGTTCTTC.

This clone was counted once. The chain joins TRBV4-1 to TRBJ1-2, with D unresolved. This CDR3 comprises 15 residues. Trimming pared 0 bases from V and 0 bases from J, leaving 8 bases between. Germline lookup yields CDR1 MGHRA and CDR2 YSYEKL. This chain's CDR3 is CASSQDWRTNYGYTF. The DNA of the CDR3 is TGCGCCAGCAGCCAAGATTGGCGGACTAACTATGGCTACACCTTC.

This chain joins TRBV7-2 and TRBJ2-1, with 8 bases lining up with TRBD2. J gave up 7 bases and V 1 base, and 12 bases lay outside the gene matches. This CDR3 spans 17 amino acids. Germline V lookup: CDR1 SGHTA, CDR2 FQGNSA. The CDR3 region has the DNA TGTGCCAGCAGCTTAGACGTCCCAGCGGGAGAAGGTAATGAGCAGTTCTTC. Protein: CASSLDVPAGEGNEQFF.

The chain combines TRBV7-2 with TRBJ1-5; the D gene is possibly TRBD1 (5 bases). This CDR3 has 15 residues. Germline V lookup: CDR1 SGHTA, CDR2 FQGNSA. Trimming took 4 bases from V and 0 from J, leaving 10 bases between them. CDR3 protein: CASSSDSYSNQPQHF. The DNA of the CDR3 is TGTGCCAGCAGCTCCGACAGTTATAGCAATCAGCCCCAGCATTTT. Variable domain in full (rest from reference TRBV7-2 and TRBJ1-5): GAGVSQSPSNKVTEKGKDVELRCDPISGHTALYWYRQSLGQGLEFLIYFQGNSAPDKSGLPSDRFSAERTGGSVSTLTIQRTQQEDSAVYLCASSSDSYSNQPQHFGDGTRLSIL.

The V and J genes are TRBV6-2 or TRBV6-3 and TRBJ1-1; possible D gene TRBD1, 6 bases. The germline V gene has CDR1 MNHEY and CDR2 SVGEGT. V lost 6 bases to trimming and J lost 1 base, with 18 bases between them. CDR3 length equals 16 residues. DNA of the CDR3: TGTGCCAGCAGCATTAGCAGACAGGTCGGGAACACTGAAGCTTTCTTT. Its translation: CASSISRQVGNTEAFF.

The chain is built from TRBV27 and TRBJ1-2, with TRBD1 identical over 7 bases. CDR3 length: 14 residues. The germline gives CDR1 MNHEY, CDR2 SMNVEV (reference sequence). Trimming removed 3 bases from V and 6 bases from J; junction bases left unmatched: 7. The CDR3 reads CASSFLDRENGYTF. CDR3 in DNA: TGTGCCAGCAGTTTCCTAGACAGGGAGAATGGCTACACCTTC.

The gene calls are TRBV9 and TRBJ2-7, with 9 bases that match TRBD1. CDR1 is SGDLS and CDR2 is YYNGEE in the germline V gene. J lost 2 bases, V lost 0 bases, and 3 bases had no gene match. This CDR3 comprises 15 residues. CDR3 DNA: TGTGCCAGCAGCGTAGCGGGACAGGGAGCCTACGAGCAGTACTTC. It encodes CASSVAGQGAYEQYF.

The V gene is TRBV9, the J gene TRBJ1-2; TRBD1 aligns across 9 bases. CDR1 and CDR2 (germline): SGDLS, YYNGEE. CDR3 size: 15 residues. V trimming: 4 bases; J trimming: 5 bases; junction bases outside the gene matches: 9. CDR3 in DNA: TGTGCCAGCAGCCTTCGTCCCGGGACAGGGTATGGCTACACCTTC. Amino acid sequence: CASSLRPGTGYGYTF.

The rearrangement uses TRBV9 and TRBJ2-2, with a tentative D call TRBD2 (6 bases). The CDR3 length is 16 residues. Trimming stripped 3 bases from V and 3 bases from J, with 15 bases between. From germline, CDR1 is SGDLS and CDR2 YYNGEE. In nucleotides, the CDR3 is TGTGCCAGCAGCGGTGCCGGGACTGCCGACACCGGGGAGCTGTTTTTT. Amino acid sequence: CASSGAGTADTGELFF.

The V gene is TRBV19, the J gene TRBJ1-2, with 7 bases aligning to TRBD1. The CDR3 runs to 13 residues. CDR1 and CDR2 from the germline V gene are LNHDA and SQIVND (reference sequence). With 6 bases clipped from V and 7 bases from J, the junction kept 8 bases outside the gene matches. The CDR3 DNA reads TGTGCCAGTAGATTCGGGACAGCAGGTGGCTACACCTTC. This encodes CASRFGTAGGYTF. Complete variable domain (other parts from reference TRBV19 and TRBJ1-2): DGGITQSPKYLFRKEGQNVTLSCEQNLNHDAMYWYRQDPGQGLRLIYYSQIVNDFQKGDIAEGYSVSREKKESFPLTVTSAQKNPTAFYLCASRFGTAGGYTFGSGTRLTVV.

This rearrangement joins TRBV6-5 to TRBJ1-2; 8 positions match TRBD1. Germline-derived CDR1 and CDR2 are MNHEY and SVGAGI. Germline trimming cut 2 bases from V and 7 bases from J; bases unmatched to any gene: 6. The CDR3 has 14 residues. The CDR3: CASSYASGGLGYTF. Here the CDR3 DNA reads TGTGCCAGCAGTTACGCTTCAGGGGGCCTTGGCTACACCTTC.

The rearrangement links TRBV28 to TRBJ1-1, with 8 bases lining up with TRBD1. The V segment lost 10 bases and the J segment 4 bases; nucleotides outside the gene matches: 11. The CDR3 runs 14 residues. In germline, CDR1 is MDHEN, CDR2 SYDVKM. CDR3 sequence: CAIRPGQVFTEAFF. Here the CDR3 DNA reads TGTGCCATCCGCCCGGGACAGGTTTTCACTGAAGCTTTCTTT.

The chain is built from TRBV5-4 and TRBJ2-1; a possible D gene is TRBD1 (5 bases). Germline CDR1 and CDR2: SGHNT and YYREEE (reference sequence). Deletions cut 2 bases from V and 5 bases from J, with 8 bases between. The CDR3 spans 13 residues. The CDR3 loop is CASSFARDNEQFF. The DNA of the CDR3 is TGTGCCAGCAGCTTTGCCAGGGACAATGAGCAGTTCTTC.

The CDR3 is CASSLTQGGYTF. CDR3 DNA: TGTGCCAGCAGTTTGACACAGGGGGGCTACACCTTC. The rearrangement joins TRBV12-3 or TRBV12-4 to TRBJ1-2; TRBD1 matches at 7 bases. The V gene end was trimmed by 3 bases and the J gene end by 8 bases; junction bases not matched to a gene: 3. The CDR3 runs to 12 residues.

V gene TRBV7-2 combines with J gene TRBJ1-5, with D unclear. CDR3 length equals 15 residues. CDR1 and CDR2 (germline): SGHTA, FQGNSA. Trimming pared 7 bases from V and 2 bases from J, leaving 15 bases between. The CDR3 is CASKEFHGGNQPQHF. DNA for the CDR3: TGTGCCAGCAAGGAGTTCCACGGGGGCAATCAGCCCCAGCATTTT.

The chain carries TRBV5-1 and TRBJ1-5, with D perhaps TRBD1 (5 bases). Trimming shortened V by 4 bases and J by 1 base, and 15 bases separated the two germline ends. This CDR3 comprises 16 residues. Germline-derived CDR1 and CDR2 are SGHRS and YFSETQ. CDR3 residues: CASSMGPERSNQPQHF. CDR3 DNA sequence: TGCGCCAGCAGCATGGGACCCGAGAGGAGCAATCAGCCCCAGCATTTT.

The V and J genes are TRBV6-5 and TRBJ1-6, with D hard to call. Germline CDR1 and CDR2: MNHEY and SVGAGI. V lost 0 bases, J lost 7 bases, and 10 bases lay in between. The length of the CDR3 is 15 residues. CDR3 residues: CASSYSKGVNSPLHF. The CDR3, as DNA: TGTGCCAGCAGTTACTCGAAAGGAGTGAATTCACCCCTCCACTTT.

J is TRBJ1-1 and V is TRBV6-5, with a tentative D call TRBD1 (6 bases). The CDR3 is 16 amino acids. The V gene lost 2 bases and the J gene lost 2 bases, with 15 bases spanning the gap. Germline V gene sequence: CDR1 MNHEY, CDR2 SVGAGI. The CDR3 sequence: CASSYTPPGANTEAFF. The CDR3 coding sequence is TGTGCCAGCAGTTACACCCCCCCAGGGGCAAACACTGAAGCTTTCTTT.

The rearrangement joins TRBV12-3 or TRBV12-4 to TRBJ2-1; perhaps TRBD1 as D (6 bases). The CDR3 runs 13 residues. V lost 4 bases and J 6 bases, leaving 10 bases between the germline ends. CDR3: CASSWGHPNEQFF. CDR3 bases: TGTGCCAGCAGTTGGGGACACCCCAATGAGCAGTTCTTC.

The chain uses TRBV7-9 and TRBJ1-6; possible D gene TRBD1, 5 bases. The length of the CDR3 is 14 residues. Germline lookup yields CDR1 SEHNR and CDR2 FQNEAQ (reference sequence). Trimming removed 7 bases from V and 10 bases from J, with 17 bases in between. The CDR3 region has the DNA TGTGCCAGCACCCAGGACATAGCTAGATCACCCCTCCACTTT. This translates into CASTQDIARSPLHF. Full variable domain (outside the CDR3, taken from reference TRBV7-9 and TRBJ1-6): DTGVSQNPRHKITKRGQNVTFRCDPISEHNRLYWYRQTLGQGPEFLTYFQNEAQLEKSRLLSDRFSAERPKGSFSTLEIQRTEQGDSAMYLCASTQDIARSPLHFGNGTRLTVT.

This sequence joins TRBV7-8 and TRBJ2-5; 9 bases map to TRBD1. Germline V gene data show CDR1 as SGHVS and CDR2 as FQNEAQ. V dropped 2 bases and J dropped 2; count of bases not matched to a gene: 6. The length of the CDR3 is 16 residues. The CDR3 DNA sequence: TGTGCCAGCAGCTTATCTTCCGGGACAGGGCAAGAGACCCAGTACTTC. Residues: CASSLSSGTGQETQYF.

V gene TRBV2 combines with J gene TRBJ1-5, with D hard to call. Germline assignment: CDR1 SNHLY and CDR2 FYNNEI. V was clipped by 4 bases and J by 0 bases, with 7 bases between them. The length of the CDR3 is 14 residues. DNA for the CDR3: TGTGCCAGCAGTGGCCAGATTAGCAATCAGCCCCAGCATTTT. Encoded protein: CASSGQISNQPQHF.

V gene TRBV6-5 combines with J gene TRBJ1-6; 8 positions match TRBD1. The V gene's germline CDR1 is MNHEY and CDR2 SVGAGI. The CDR3 consists of 15 residues. V was pared by 5 bases and J by 7 bases, with 7 bases of the junction left unmatched. The CDR3 DNA reads TGTGCCAGCAGTCCTTGGACAGGGAGAAATTCACCCCTCCACTTT. It codes for CASSPWTGRNSPLHF.

A single count supports this clone. The chain is built from TRBV18 and TRBJ2-3; a weak D match, TRBD2 (6 bases). Deletions cut 8 bases from V and 4 bases from J, with 13 bases between. CDR3 length equals 13 residues. CDR1 is KGHSH and CDR2 is LQKENI in the germline V gene. The CDR3 loop is CASMEWGADTQYF. The CDR3 DNA reads as TGTGCCAGCATGGAATGGGGGGCAGATACGCAGTATTTT. Filled out from reference TRBV18 and TRBJ2-3, the complete variable domain reads NAGVMQNPRHLVRRRGQEARLRCSPMKGHSHVYWYRQLPEEGLKFMVYLQKENIIDESGMPKERFSAEFPKEGPSILRIQQVVRGDSAAYFCASMEWGADTQYFGPGTRLTVL.